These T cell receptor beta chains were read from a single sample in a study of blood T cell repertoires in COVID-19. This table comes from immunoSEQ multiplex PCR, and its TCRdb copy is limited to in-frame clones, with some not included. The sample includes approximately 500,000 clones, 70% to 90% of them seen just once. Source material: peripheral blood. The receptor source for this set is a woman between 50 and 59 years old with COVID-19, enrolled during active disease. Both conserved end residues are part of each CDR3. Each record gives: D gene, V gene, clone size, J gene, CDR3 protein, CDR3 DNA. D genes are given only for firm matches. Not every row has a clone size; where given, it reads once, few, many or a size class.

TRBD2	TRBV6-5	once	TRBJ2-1	CASSYHGGGSLKKQFF	TGTGCCAGCAGTTACCACGGGGGGGGCTCGCTAAAGAAGCAGTTCTTC
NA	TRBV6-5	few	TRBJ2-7	CASRTGYEQYF	TGTGCCAGCAGGACAGGTTACGAGCAGTACTTC
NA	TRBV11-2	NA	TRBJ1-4	CASSLSGWGEKLFF	TGTGCCAGCAGCTTATCAGGGTGGGGTGAAAAACTGTTTTTT
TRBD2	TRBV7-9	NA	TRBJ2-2	CASSVPSTSHGELFF	TGTGCCAGCAGCGTCCCCTCGACTAGCCACGGGGAGCTGTTTTTT
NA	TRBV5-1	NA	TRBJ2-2	CASRLGQANTGELFF	TGCGCCAGCAGGTTGGGACAAGCGAACACCGGGGAGCTGTTTTTT
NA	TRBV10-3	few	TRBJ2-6	CAISPDTYSGANVLTF	TGTGCCATCAGCCCGGACACCTACTCTGGGGCCAACGTCCTGACTTTC
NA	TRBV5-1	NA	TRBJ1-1	CASSLGSLLMNTEAFF	TGCGCCAGCAGCTTGGGGAGCTTATTAATGAACACTGAAGCTTTCTTT
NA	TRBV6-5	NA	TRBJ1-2	CASRGGLQGYGYTF	TGTGCCAGCAGGGGGGGTCTTCAGGGCTATGGCTACACCTTC
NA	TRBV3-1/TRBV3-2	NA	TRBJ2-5	CASRGGGLQETQYF	TGTGCCAGCAGGGGAGGGGGTCTGCAAGAGACCCAGTACTTC
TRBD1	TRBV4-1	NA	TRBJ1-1	CASSRGTGSTEAFF	TGCGCCAGCAGCCGAGGGACAGGGTCGACTGAAGCTTTCTTT
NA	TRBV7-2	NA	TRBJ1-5	CASSLEGASNQPQHF	TGTGCCAGCAGCTTAGAAGGGGCCAGCAATCAGCCCCAGCATTTT
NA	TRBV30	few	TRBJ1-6	CAWSVRYSPLHF	TGTGCCTGGAGTGTTCGGTACTCACCCCTCCACTTT
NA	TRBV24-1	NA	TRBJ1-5	CATSAAAGQPQHF	TGTGCCACCAGTGCCGCCGCGGGACAGCCCCAGCATTTT
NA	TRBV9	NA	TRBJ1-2	CASSAGEGPSAEDGYTF	TGTGCCAGCAGCGCTGGGGAGGGACCCTCGGCGGAGGATGGCTACACCTTC
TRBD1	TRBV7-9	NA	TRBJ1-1	CASSLETGGAFF	TGTGCCAGCAGCTTGGAGACAGGGGGAGCTTTCTTT
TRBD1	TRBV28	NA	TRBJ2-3	CASLPPADRGWTDTQYF	TGTGCCAGCCTCCCCCCAGCGGACAGGGGGTGGACAGATACGCAGTATTTT
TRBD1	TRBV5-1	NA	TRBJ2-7	CASSIRDSYEQYF	TGCGCCAGCAGCATTCGGGACAGCTACGAGCAGTACTTC
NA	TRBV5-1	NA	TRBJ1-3	CASSSGPGDGNTIYF	TGCGCCAGCAGCTCGGGACCGGGGGACGGAAACACCATATATTTT
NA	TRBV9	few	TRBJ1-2	CASSPSGVLYGYTF	TGTGCCAGCAGCCCCTCAGGGGTTCTCTATGGCTACACCTTC
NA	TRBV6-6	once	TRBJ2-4	CASRFGLGSSIQYF	TGTGCCAGCCGATTCGGACTCGGGAGTAGCATTCAGTACTTC
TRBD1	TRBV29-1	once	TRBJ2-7	CSVQRQGVGDEQYF	TGCAGCGTCCAAAGACAGGGAGTAGGGGACGAGCAGTACTTC
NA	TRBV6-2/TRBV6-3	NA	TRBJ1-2	CASSYPLGSYGYTF	TGTGCCAGCAGTTATCCCCTGGGCAGCTATGGCTACACCTTC
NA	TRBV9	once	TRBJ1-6	CASSTRAPTGPLHF	TGTGCCAGCAGCACTAGGGCCCCCACGGGTCCCCTCCACTTT
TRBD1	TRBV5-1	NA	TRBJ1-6	CASSREGTGSNSPLHF	TGCGCCAGCAGCCGGGAGGGGACAGGGTCTAATTCACCCCTCCACTTT
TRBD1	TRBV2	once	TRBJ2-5	CASRDDRGQETQYF	TGTGCCAGCAGAGACGACAGGGGGCAAGAGACCCAGTACTTC
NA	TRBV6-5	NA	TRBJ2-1	CASGPGWTNEQFF	TGTGCCAGCGGACCCGGGTGGACAAATGAGCAGTTCTTC
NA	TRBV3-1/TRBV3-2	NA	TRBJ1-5	CASSQDEVQPQHF	TGTGCCAGCAGCCAAGATGAGGTCCAGCCCCAGCATTTT
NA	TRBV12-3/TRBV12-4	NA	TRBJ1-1	CASIRGFEAFF	TGTGCCAGCATCCGGGGGTTTGAAGCTTTCTTT
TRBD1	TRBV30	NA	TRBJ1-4	CAWSGGWDSEKLFF	TGTGCCTGGAGTGGTGGATGGGACAGTGAAAAACTGTTTTTT
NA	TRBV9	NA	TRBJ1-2	CASSVGYTHTF	TGTGCCAGCAGCGTAGGTTACACCCACACCTTC
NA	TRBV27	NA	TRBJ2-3	CASSLMRTDTQYF	TGTGCCAGCAGTTTAATGCGTACAGATACGCAGTATTTT
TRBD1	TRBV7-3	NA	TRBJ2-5	CASSPGQGPYGTQYF	TGTGCCAGCAGCCCGGGACAGGGGCCCTATGGAACCCAGTACTTC
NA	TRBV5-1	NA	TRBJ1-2	CASSLELAYYGYTF	TGCGCCAGCAGCTTAGAACTCGCGTACTATGGCTACACCTTC
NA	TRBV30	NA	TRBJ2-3	CAWRPRSGGPDTQYF	TGTGCCTGGAGACCCCGGTCGGGGGGCCCAGATACGCAGTATTTT
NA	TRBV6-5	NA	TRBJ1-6	CASVRRTGTNSPLHF	TGTGCCAGCGTGAGACGGACGGGAACGAATTCACCCCTCCACTTT
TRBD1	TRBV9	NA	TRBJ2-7	CASSVDPGTGVSYEQYF	TGTGCCAGCAGCGTAGACCCCGGGACAGGGGTATCCTACGAGCAGTACTTC
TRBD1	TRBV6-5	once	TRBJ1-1	CASSPAGTGTFPSF	TGTGCCAGCAGTCCTGCCGGGACAGGAACTTTCCCCTCCTTT
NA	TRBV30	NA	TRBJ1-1	CAWSGGINTEAFF	TGTGCCTGGAGTGGCGGTATAAACACTGAAGCTTTCTTT
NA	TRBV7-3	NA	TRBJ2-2	CASSSLRGELFF	TGTGCCAGCAGCTCACTAAGGGGGGAGCTGTTTTTT
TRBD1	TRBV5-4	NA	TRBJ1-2	CASSADRGGGYTF	TGTGCCAGCAGCGCTGACAGGGGCGGGGGCTACACCTTC
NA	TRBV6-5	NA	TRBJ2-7	CASSTPRAGIYEQYF	TGTGCCAGCAGTACCCCACGGGCGGGAATTTACGAGCAGTACTTC
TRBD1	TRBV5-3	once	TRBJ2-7	CAGGTGFPEQYF	TGTGCCGGGGGGACAGGGTTTCCCGAGCAGTACTTC
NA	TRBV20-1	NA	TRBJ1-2	CSASQGNYGYTF	TGCAGTGCTAGTCAGGGGAACTATGGCTACACCTTC
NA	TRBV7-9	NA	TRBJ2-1	CASSLTDTNNEQFF	TGTGCCAGCAGCTTGACAGATACTAACAATGAGCAGTTCTTC
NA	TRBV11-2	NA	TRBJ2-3	CASSSSFTDTQYF	TGTGCCAGCAGCTCCTCTTTCACAGATACGCAGTATTTT
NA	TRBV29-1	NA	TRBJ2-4	CSAEGGAGKNIQYF	TGCAGCGCCGAAGGGGGGGCGGGCAAAAACATTCAGTACTTC
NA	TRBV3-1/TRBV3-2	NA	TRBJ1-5	CASSQGPAGIQPQHF	TGTGCCAGCAGCCAAGGACCCGCGGGGATCCAGCCCCAGCATTTT
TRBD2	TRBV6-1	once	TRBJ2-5	CASRETRGGIQETQYF	TGTGCCAGCAGGGAAACACGCGGGGGAATCCAAGAGACCCAGTACTTC
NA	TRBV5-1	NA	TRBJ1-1	CASSLSGTLNTEAFF	TGCGCCAGCAGCTTGAGTGGGACATTGAACACTGAAGCTTTCTTT
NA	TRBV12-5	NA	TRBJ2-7	CASGLTEYEQYF	TGTGCTAGTGGCTTGACTGAGTACGAGCAGTACTTC